The 30 T cell receptor beta chains in this list originate from one sample, sequenced in a study of blood T cell repertoires in COVID-19. Assay used: immunoSEQ multiplex PCR; TCRdb lists only in-frame clones, some missing. Seen here are under 250,000 clones, more than 65% observed once, and the top ten hold roughly 13%. Material: peripheral blood. Receptors were obtained from a human donor in a cohort sampled during active COVID-19.

The CDR3 here is CASSLDLTSGSNEQFF. The CDR3 DNA follows: TGTGCCAGCAGTTTAGACTTAACTAGCGGGAGCAATGAGCAGTTCTTC. This chain connects TRBV28 to TRBJ2-1, with 11 bases fitting TRBD2. Germline V gene lookup returns CDR1 MDHEN and CDR2 SYDVKM. The CDR3 has 16 amino acids. V shed 2 bases, J shed 6 bases, and the junction held 6 bases outside the gene matches.

J is TRBJ2-1 and V is TRBV4-1; D remains unclear. Between the trimmed V and J ends, which lost 7 bases and 0 bases, there was a span of 19 bases. CDR3 length equals 17 residues. The germline V gene has CDR1 MGHRA and CDR2 YSYEKL. This chain's CDR3 is CASIPDSGSSSYNEQFF. CDR3 bases: TGCGCCAGCATCCCCGATTCTGGTAGTAGCTCCTACAATGAGCAGTTCTTC.

The gene calls are TRBV13 and TRBJ2-2; no definite D call. Trimming left V 0 bases short and J 0 bases short, with 5 bases between. The CDR3 extends over 15 amino acids. Looked up from germline, CDR1 is PRHDT and CDR2 is FYEKMQ (reference sequence). The CDR3 sequence is CASSLGGPNTGELFF. CDR3 nucleotides: TGTGCCAGCAGCTTAGGTGGGCCGAACACCGGGGAGCTGTTTTTT.

This chain uses TRBV3-1 (or the pseudogene TRBV3-2) with TRBJ2-7; 7 bases match TRBD2. Germline V gives CDR1 LGHDT, CDR2 YNNKEL (reference sequence). The CDR3 contains 18 residues. V lost 2 bases and J lost 3; bases outside the gene matches: 16. CDR3 protein: CASSQSLGGGASGYEQYF. Here the CDR3 DNA reads TGTGCCAGCAGCCAAAGCCTCGGTGGCGGGGCTAGCGGCTACGAGCAGTACTTC.

This chain joins TRBV3-1 (or the pseudogene TRBV3-2) and TRBJ1-3; D might be TRBD1 (5 bases). CDR3 size: 14 residues. The germline V gene encodes CDR1 LGHDT and CDR2 YNNKEL (reference sequence). Trimming left V 4 bases short and J 2 bases short, with 9 bases between. The DNA of the CDR3 is TGTGCCAGCAGCCGCGGGGGTACTGGAAACACCATATATTTT. This gives the protein CASSRGGTGNTIYF.

The gene calls are TRBV7-7 and TRBJ2-1, with TRBD2 matching over 7 bases. The CDR3 sequence is 18 residues long. V trimming: 1 base; J trimming: 2 bases; junction bases outside the gene matches: 11. Germline values: CDR1 SSHAT, CDR2 FNYEAQ (reference sequence). CDR3 DNA sequence: TGTGCCAGCAGCTTAGAGGCTCGTGGGAGGGATGCCTACAATGAGCAGTTCTTC. It is translated as CASSLEARGRDAYNEQFF.

The chain couples TRBV11-3 to TRBJ2-3; possible D gene TRBD2, 6 bases. This CDR3 spans 15 amino acids. Germline V gives CDR1 SGHNT, CDR2 YENEEA. V lost 1 base and J 7 bases, leaving 15 bases between the germline ends. The CDR3 loop is CASSLGAVAENTQYF. In nucleotides, the CDR3 is TGTGCCAGCAGCTTAGGAGCAGTAGCGGAGAATACGCAGTATTTT.

The genes are TRBV5-4 and TRBJ2-3; 11 bases line up with TRBD2. CDR3 length: 19 amino acids. V was clipped by 4 bases and J by 2 bases; unmatched bases: 15. Per germline, CDR1 SGHNT and CDR2 YYREEE (reference sequence). Here the CDR3 DNA reads TGTGCCAGCAGCCCCGGGACTAGCGGAATTCCAATCCCCACAGATACGCAGTATTTT. It encodes CASSPGTSGIPIPTDTQYF.

This CDR3 reads CASSQGQSSYEQYF. CDR3 nucleotide sequence: TGCGCCAGCAGCCAGGGACAGAGCTCCTACGAGCAGTACTTC. The rearrangement links TRBV4-1 to TRBJ2-7; TRBD1 aligns across 7 bases. Germline CDR1 and CDR2: MGHRA and YSYEKL. CDR3 length equals 14 residues. The trim removed 3 bases at V and 0 bases at J, leaving 2 bases unmatched.

The genes are TRBV2 and TRBJ1-5; D possibly corresponds to TRBD1 (6 bases). The CDR3 runs to 14 residues. Trimming shortened V by 6 bases and J by 6 bases, and 15 bases separated the two germline ends. Germline CDR1 and CDR2: SNHLY and FYNNEI. CDR3 amino acids: CASRVEQGSQPQHF. CDR3 sequence (DNA): TGTGCCAGCAGGGTGGAGCAGGGGAGTCAGCCCCAGCATTTT.

This chain links TRBV5-6 with TRBJ2-5, with TRBD2 identical over 14 bases. The CDR3 spans 16 residues. With V trimmed by 2 bases and J by 5 bases, 5 bases remained unmatched. From germline, CDR1 is SGHDT and CDR2 YYEEEE. The DNA of the CDR3 is TGTGCCAGCAGCTTCCGGACTAGCGGGAGGATGGAGACCCAGTACTTC. Its translation: CASSFRTSGRMETQYF.

This sequence joins TRBV11-3 and TRBJ2-1; 11 bases fit TRBD2. The length of the CDR3 is 13 residues. After removal of 5 bases from V and 7 bases from J, the junction contained 1 base not matched to a gene. Germline lookup yields CDR1 SGHNT and CDR2 YENEEA. CDR3 nucleotide sequence: TGTGCCAGCAGCCCTAGCGGGAGGAATGAGCAGTTCTTC. Amino acid sequence: CASSPSGRNEQFF.

The genes are TRBV27 and TRBJ2-5, with a tentative D call TRBD1 (6 bases). The V and J ends lost 4 bases and 5 bases respectively, with 17 bases between them. Germline loops: CDR1 MNHEY, CDR2 SMNVEV (reference sequence). CDR3 length: 15 amino acids. The CDR3 region has the DNA TGTGCCAGCAGTTCCCGGACAGAAGCCAAGGAGACCCAGTACTTC. Encoded protein: CASSSRTEAKETQYF.

The chain has TRBV6-6 and TRBJ2-5, with D perhaps TRBD2 (6 bases). V dropped 2 bases and J dropped 6 bases, with 19 bases sitting between them. Per the germline V gene, CDR1 is MNHNY and CDR2 is SVGAGI (reference sequence). CDR3 size: 16 residues. The CDR3 nucleotides are TGTGCCAGCAGTTACGGAGGGACTCCCAAGGCCCAGACCCAGTACTTC. This gives the protein CASSYGGTPKAQTQYF.

The J gene is TRBJ1-1, the V gene TRBV2; TRBD1 agrees at 9 bases. The CDR3 length is 14 residues. CDR1 SNHLY and CDR2 FYNNEI come from the germline V gene. V lost 6 bases to trimming and J lost 1 base; unmatched junction nucleotides: 3. The CDR3 DNA sequence: TGTGCCAGCAGGAGGGGACAGGGGAACACTGAAGCTTTCTTT. This translates into CASRRGQGNTEAFF.

This chain uses TRBV5-4 with TRBJ1-2; D is perhaps TRBD1 (5 bases). CDR1 is SGHNT and CDR2 is YYREEE in the germline V gene (reference sequence). CDR3 length: 15 residues. The V end lost 4 bases, the J end lost 4 bases, and 17 bases lay between the germline ends. CDR3 coding DNA: TGTGCCAGCAGCCAAAATTCAGGGCCGGCCTATGGCTACACCTTC. It translates to CASSQNSGPAYGYTF.

V and J are TRBV5-1 and TRBJ2-1, with 16 bases identical to TRBD2. Germline V lookup: CDR1 SGHRS, CDR2 YFSETQ. The CDR3 contains 17 residues. J was trimmed by 7 bases and V by 4 bases; bases with no gene match: 8. Here the CDR3 DNA reads TGCGCCAGCAGCCCGGGGACTAGCGGGAGGGCCACGAATGAGCAGTTCTTC. It encodes CASSPGTSGRATNEQFF. Supplemented by reference TRBV5-1 and TRBJ2-1, the full variable domain reads KAGVTQTPRYLIKTRGQQVTLSCSPISGHRSVSWYQQTPGQGLQFLFEYFSETQRNKGNFPGRFSGRQFSNSRSEMNVSTLELGDSALYLCASSPGTSGRATNEQFFGPGTRLTVL.

This rearrangement joins TRBV11-2 to TRBJ2-6, with no clear D. CDR3 length: 14 amino acids. Trimming removed 8 bases from V and 2 bases from J, with 10 bases in between. Germline CDR1 reads SGHAT; CDR2 reads FQNNGV. CDR3 DNA: TGTGCCAGCGGCACGTACACTGGGGCCAACGTCCTGACTTTC. It yields the protein CASGTYTGANVLTF.

V is TRBV7-6 and J is TRBJ1-3; D is uncertain. Germline CDR1 is SGHVS and CDR2 is FNYEAQ. Trimming removed 6 bases from V and 0 bases from J, with 9 bases in between. The CDR3 consists of 14 residues. The CDR3 here is CASRRSSSGNTIYF. Here the CDR3 DNA reads TGTGCCAGCAGGAGATCGAGCTCTGGAAACACCATATATTTT.

This clone was counted between two and nine times. V gene TRBV29-1 combines with J gene TRBJ1-5; TRBD1 matches at 8 bases. The V gene's germline CDR1 is SQVTM and CDR2 ANQGSEA. Trimming at V came to 7 bases and at J to 9 bases, leaving 8 bases not matched to a gene. The CDR3 sequence is 12 residues long. This chain's CDR3 is CSGGQAQGPQHF. The CDR3, as DNA: TGCAGCGGGGGACAGGCCCAAGGGCCCCAGCATTTT.

V usage is TRBV19 and J usage is TRBJ2-2; D uncertain. The CDR3 totals 15 residues. CDR1 is LNHDA and CDR2 is SQIVND in the germline V gene (reference sequence). Trimming removed 3 bases at V and 0 bases at J, with 8 bases between. CDR3 nucleotide sequence: TGTGCCAGTAGTATGCTACCCGCGAACACCGGGGAGCTGTTTTTT. Translation: CASSMLPANTGELFF.

The chain employs TRBV10-2 and TRBJ2-5; a weak D match, TRBD2 (5 bases). The germline gives CDR1 WSHSY, CDR2 SAAADI. The CDR3 is 15 amino acids. V was trimmed by 0 bases and J by 0 bases, leaving 8 bases between them. The CDR3 DNA is TGCGCCAGCAGTGAGTCGACGGGGTACCAAGAGACCCAGTACTTC. Residues: CASSESTGYQETQYF.

The chain joins TRBV7-9 to TRBJ2-1; TRBD2 might be the D (5 bases). The germline V gene encodes CDR1 SEHNR and CDR2 FQNEAQ (reference sequence). This CDR3 is 12 amino acids long. Trimming left V 5 bases short and J 6 bases short, with 8 bases between. CDR3 DNA sequence: TGTGCCAGCAGCCAGAGGGCCAATGAGCAGTTCTTC. This sequence encodes CASSQRANEQFF.

V usage is TRBV19 and J usage is TRBJ1-6, with D perhaps matching TRBD1 (6 bases). V lost 4 bases and J 7 bases, leaving 11 bases between the germline ends. CDR3 size: 14 residues. Per germline, CDR1 LNHDA and CDR2 SQIVND (reference sequence). The DNA for the CDR3 is TGTGCCAGTAGTACCACAGGGTACAATTCACCCCTCCACTTT. The encoded protein is CASSTTGYNSPLHF.

This chain connects TRBV5-4 to TRBJ2-7; D remains unclear. Between the trimmed V and J ends, which lost 1 base and 5 bases, there was a span of 13 bases. The CDR3 has 14 amino acids. CDR1 is SGHNT and CDR2 is YYREEE in the germline V gene (reference sequence). DNA for the CDR3: TGTGCCAGCAGCTTGCGTCACAGTTTGGACGAGCAGTACTTC. This gives the protein CASSLRHSLDEQYF.

This rearrangement joins TRBV21-1 to TRBJ2-7; the table's D gene call, TRBD2, was not cross checked with the DNA. TRBV21-1 is classified as a pseudogene. The CDR3 is made up of 18 amino acids. CDR3 DNA: TGTGCCAGCAGCAAAGAAGAGGCGCCTAGCGGGAGTCGACGGGAGCAGTACTTC. Amino acid sequence: CASSKEEAPSGSRREQYF.

The chain has TRBV15 and TRBJ2-1; D uncertain. Germline V lookup: CDR1 LNHNV, CDR2 YYDKDF (reference sequence). CDR3 length equals 15 residues. With 2 bases removed from V and 8 bases from J, the gap between germline ends came to 16 bases. The CDR3 protein is CATSRSSLGNDEQFF. Written as DNA, the CDR3 is TGTGCCACCAGCAGATCCTCTCTAGGAAACGATGAGCAGTTCTTC.

The gene calls are TRBV2 and TRBJ1-4, with a weak D call TRBD1 (5 bases). V lost 4 bases and J lost 4, with 16 bases in between. Looked up from germline, CDR1 is SNHLY and CDR2 is FYNNEI. CDR3 size: 16 residues. As DNA, the CDR3 is TGTGCCAGCAGTGTCGGCCCCCCGGGACTTAATGAAAAACTGTTTTTT. Translation: CASSVGPPGLNEKLFF.

V is TRBV7-9 and J is TRBJ2-3; 8 nucleotides agree with TRBD2. Germline V gives CDR1 SEHNR, CDR2 FQNEAQ (reference sequence). Trimming removed 5 bases from V and 4 bases from J; junction bases left unmatched: 8. The CDR3 length is 15 residues. CDR3 in DNA: TGTGCCAGCAGCAAGAGCGGGAGACAAGCAGATACGCAGTATTTT. Protein: CASSKSGRQADTQYF.

The chain has TRBV19 and TRBJ2-7, with D possibly TRBD1 on 7 matching bases. Trimming shortened V by 3 bases and J by 1 base, and 13 bases separated the two germline ends. Germline loops: CDR1 LNHDA, CDR2 SQIVND (reference sequence). This CDR3 region has 15 residues. The CDR3 coding sequence is TGTGCCAGTAGTATTTTTGCGGGACAGTCCTACGAGCAGTACTTC. Protein product: CASSIFAGQSYEQYF.